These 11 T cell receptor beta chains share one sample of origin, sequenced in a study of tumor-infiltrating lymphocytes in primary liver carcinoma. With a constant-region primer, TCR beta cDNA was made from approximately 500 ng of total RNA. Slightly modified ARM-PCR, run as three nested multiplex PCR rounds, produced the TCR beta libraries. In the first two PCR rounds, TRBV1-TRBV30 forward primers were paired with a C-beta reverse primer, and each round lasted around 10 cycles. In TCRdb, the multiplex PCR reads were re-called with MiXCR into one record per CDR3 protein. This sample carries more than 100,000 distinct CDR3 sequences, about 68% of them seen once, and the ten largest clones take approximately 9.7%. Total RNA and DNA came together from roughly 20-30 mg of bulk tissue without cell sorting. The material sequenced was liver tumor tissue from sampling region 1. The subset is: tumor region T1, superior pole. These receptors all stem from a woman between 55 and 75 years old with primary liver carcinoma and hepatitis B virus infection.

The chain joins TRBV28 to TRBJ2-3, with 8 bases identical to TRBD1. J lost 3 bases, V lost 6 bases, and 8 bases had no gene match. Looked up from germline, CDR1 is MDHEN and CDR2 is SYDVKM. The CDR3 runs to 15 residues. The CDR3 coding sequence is TGTGCCAGCAGCCCCGGACAGGGATTTACAGATACGCAGTATTTT. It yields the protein CASSPGQGFTDTQYF.

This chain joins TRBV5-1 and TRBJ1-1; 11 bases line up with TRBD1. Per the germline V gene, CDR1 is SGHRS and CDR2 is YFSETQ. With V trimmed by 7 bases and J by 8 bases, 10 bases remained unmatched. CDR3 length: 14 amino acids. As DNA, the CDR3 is TGCGCCAGCCGAGGACAGGGGGCTGTATCAGAAGCTTTCTTT. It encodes CASRGQGAVSEAFF.

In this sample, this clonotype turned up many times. CDR3 residues: CAISDWGRGQPQHF. CDR3 DNA sequence: TGTGCCATCAGTGATTGGGGGCGAGGGCAGCCCCAGCATTTT. The gene calls are TRBV10-3 and TRBJ1-5; D is possibly TRBD1 (6 bases). V was trimmed by 3 bases and J by 7 bases, leaving 13 bases between them. The CDR3 runs 14 residues. Germline lookup yields CDR1 ENHRY and CDR2 SYGVKD.

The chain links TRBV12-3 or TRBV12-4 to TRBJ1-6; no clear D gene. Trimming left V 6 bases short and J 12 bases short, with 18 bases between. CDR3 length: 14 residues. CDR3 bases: TGTGCCAGCAGCTCGACCGAAAATTGGGTACCCCTCCACTTT. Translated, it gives CASSSTENWVPLHF.

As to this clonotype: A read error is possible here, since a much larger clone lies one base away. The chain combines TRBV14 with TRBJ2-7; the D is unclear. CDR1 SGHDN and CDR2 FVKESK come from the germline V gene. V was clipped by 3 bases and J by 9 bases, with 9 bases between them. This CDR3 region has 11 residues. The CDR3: CASSQVQMQYF. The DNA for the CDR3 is TGTGCCAGCAGCCAGGTACAGATGCAGTACTTC.

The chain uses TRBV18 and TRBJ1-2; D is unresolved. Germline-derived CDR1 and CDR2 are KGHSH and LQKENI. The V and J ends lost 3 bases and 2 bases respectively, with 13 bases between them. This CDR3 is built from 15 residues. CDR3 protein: CASSPGSSMNYGYTF. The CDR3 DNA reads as TGTGCCAGCTCACCGGGCAGTTCAATGAACTATGGCTACACCTTC. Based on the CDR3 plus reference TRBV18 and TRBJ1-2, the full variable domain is NAGVMQNPRHLVRRRGQEARLRCSPMKGHSHVYWYRQLPEEGLKFMVYLQKENIIDESGMPKERFSAEFPKEGPSILRIQQVVRGDSAAYFCASSPGSSMNYGYTFGSGTRLTVV.

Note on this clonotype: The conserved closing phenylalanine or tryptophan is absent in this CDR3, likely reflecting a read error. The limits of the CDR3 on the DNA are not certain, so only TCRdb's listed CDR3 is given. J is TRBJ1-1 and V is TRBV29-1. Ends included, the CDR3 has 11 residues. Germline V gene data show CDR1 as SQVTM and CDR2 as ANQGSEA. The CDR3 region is CSGFIDTEALY.

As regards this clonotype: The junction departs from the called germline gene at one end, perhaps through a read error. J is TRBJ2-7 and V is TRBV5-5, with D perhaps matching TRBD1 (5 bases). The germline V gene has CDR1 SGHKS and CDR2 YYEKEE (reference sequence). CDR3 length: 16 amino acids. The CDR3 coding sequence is TGTGTCAGCATCCTAACAGGTTCAGCGCTCTCCTACGAGCAGTACTTC. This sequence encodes CVSILTGSALSYEQYF.

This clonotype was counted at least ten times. The CDR3 is CASSLGNRAGNTQYF. For the CDR3, the DNA is TGTGCCAGCAGTTTAGGGAACAGGGCGGGAAATACGCAGTATTTT. The chain recombines TRBV12-3 or TRBV12-4 with TRBJ2-3, with D perhaps matching TRBD1 or TRBD2 (6 bases each). CDR3 size: 15 residues. The ends were cut back, 1 base at V and 7 bases at J, with 15 bases in the middle.

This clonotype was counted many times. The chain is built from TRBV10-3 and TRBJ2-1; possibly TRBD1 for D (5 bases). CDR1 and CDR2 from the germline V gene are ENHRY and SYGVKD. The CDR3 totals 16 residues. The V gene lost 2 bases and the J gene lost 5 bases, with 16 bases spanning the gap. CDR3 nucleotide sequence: TGTGCCATCAGTGAGGGGGCAGGAGTCGGCGACAATGAGCAGTTCTTC. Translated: CAISEGAGVGDNEQFF.

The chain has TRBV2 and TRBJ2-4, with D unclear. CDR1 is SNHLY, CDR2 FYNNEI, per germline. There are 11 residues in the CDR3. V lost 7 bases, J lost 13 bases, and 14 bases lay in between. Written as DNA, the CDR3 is TGTGCCAGCACTGTTGGGTCAAACCAGTACTTC. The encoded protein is CASTVGSNQYF.